Below are 17 T cell receptor beta chains sequenced from a single sample in a study of blood T cell repertoires in COVID-19. The table came from immunoSEQ multiplex PCR; TCRdb's copy has only in-frame clones and leaves some out. The sample carries roughly 120,000 clones, 90% recorded once. The sequenced sample was peripheral blood. The receptors derive from a human donor in a cohort sampled during active COVID-19.

CDR3 sequence reads: CASSLMAGGTDTQYF. Here the CDR3 DNA reads TGTGCCAGCAGCTTAATGGCGGGAGGCACAGATACGCAGTATTTT. The J gene is TRBJ2-3, the V gene TRBV7-3; the match to TRBD2 covers 7 bases. V lost 1 base to trimming and J lost 1 base; unmatched junction nucleotides: 2. There are 15 residues in the CDR3. In germline, CDR1 is SGHTA, CDR2 FQGTGA. Combining the CDR3 with reference TRBV7-3 and TRBJ2-3 gives the whole variable domain GAGVSQTPSNKVTEKGKYVELRCDPISGHTALYWYRQSLGQGPEFLIYFQGTGAADDSGLPNDRFFAVRPEGSVSTLKIQRTERGDSAVYLCASSLMAGGTDTQYFGPGTRLTVL.

The chain employs TRBV6-2 or TRBV6-3 and TRBJ2-2; D is possibly TRBD1 (6 bases). V was shortened by 1 base and J by 6 bases, with 9 bases between the two germline ends. Per germline, CDR1 MNHEY and CDR2 SVGEGT. CDR3 length: 14 amino acids. CDR3 amino acids: CASSYLKGAGELFF. CDR3 DNA sequence: TGTGCCAGCAGTTACTTGAAGGGGGCCGGGGAGCTGTTTTTT.

The V and J genes are TRBV7-9 and TRBJ1-1, with 7 bases that match TRBD1. V trimming: 10 bases; J trimming: 4 bases; junction bases outside the gene matches: 6. This CDR3 spans 12 amino acids. Germline lookup yields CDR1 SEHNR and CDR2 FQNEAQ (reference sequence). CDR3 residues: CAIRGDSTEAFF. In DNA form, the CDR3 reads TGTGCCATTAGGGGGGACAGCACTGAAGCTTTCTTT. The variable domain in full, with the rest retrieved from reference TRBV7-9 and TRBJ1-1, is DTGVSQNPRHKITKRGQNVTFRCDPISEHNRLYWYRQTLGQGPEFLTYFQNEAQLEKSRLLSDRFSAERPKGSFSTLEIQRTEQGDSAMYLCAIRGDSTEAFFGQGTRLTVV.

J is TRBJ1-2 and V is TRBV7-2; the D is unclear. Trimming took off 6 bases at V and 8 bases at J, with 16 bases between the two ends. Germline V gene lookup returns CDR1 SGHTA and CDR2 FQGNSA. The CDR3 covers 13 residues. CDR3 region: CASRYGREGGYTF. Written as DNA, the CDR3 is TGTGCCAGCAGATACGGGAGGGAGGGAGGCTACACCTTC.

The rearrangement joins TRBV27 to TRBJ1-1, with TRBD1 matching 7 bases. This CDR3 is built from 14 residues. Germline CDR1 reads MNHEY; CDR2 reads SMNVEV (reference sequence). The J segment lost 0 bases and the V segment lost 7 bases, leaving 5 bases of the junction unmatched. The chain's CDR3 is CASNRQGMNTEAFF. The CDR3 region has the DNA TGTGCCAGCAACCGACAGGGAATGAACACTGAAGCTTTCTTT.

The chain recombines TRBV2 with TRBJ1-6; 8 bases fit TRBD1. Germline V gene data show CDR1 as SNHLY and CDR2 as FYNNEI. V lost 3 bases to trimming and J lost 1 base; unmatched junction nucleotides: 5. This CDR3 comprises 17 residues. CDR3 bases: TGTGCCAGCAGTGATTCGACAGGGGAGTCCTATAATTCACCCCTCCACTTT. This encodes CASSDSTGESYNSPLHF.

The rearrangement uses TRBV19 and TRBJ2-4; TRBD1 is a possible D gene (5 bases). The germline V gene has CDR1 LNHDA and CDR2 SQIVND (reference sequence). The CDR3 sequence is 17 residues long. V lost 0 bases and J 3 bases, leaving 15 bases between the germline ends. The CDR3 DNA reads as TGTGCCAGTAGTATAGATCTGGCAGGGAAAGTCAAAAACATTCAGTACTTC. Amino acid sequence: CASSIDLAGKVKNIQYF.

V usage is TRBV18 and J usage is TRBJ1-1, with TRBD1 matching 7 bases. The CDR3 extends over 15 amino acids. CDR1 is KGHSH, CDR2 LQKENI, per germline. Trimming removed 3 bases from V and 1 base from J; junction bases left unmatched: 5. Written as DNA, the CDR3 is TGTGCCAGCTCACCCCTAGGGACAGAGAACACTGAAGCTTTCTTT. This gives the protein CASSPLGTENTEAFF.

The rearrangement links TRBV11-2 to TRBJ2-3; 10 positions agree with TRBD2. CDR1 SGHAT and CDR2 FQNNGV come from the germline V gene. V lost 4 bases to trimming and J lost 3 bases; unmatched junction nucleotides: 4. The CDR3 extends over 15 amino acids. CDR3 loop: CASSSAGLATDTQYF. The CDR3 coding sequence is TGTGCCAGCAGCTCAGCGGGACTAGCGACAGATACGCAGTATTTT.

This clone was detected a few times. This chain joins TRBV27 and TRBJ1-5; D may be TRBD1 (5 bases). The germline V gene has CDR1 MNHEY and CDR2 SMNVEV (reference sequence). The CDR3 has 14 amino acids. Between the trimmed V and J ends, which lost 2 bases and 11 bases, there was a span of 16 bases. The CDR3 loop is CASSLVSGSSAQHF. In nucleotides, the CDR3 is TGTGCCAGCAGTTTAGTTTCAGGGTCATCAGCCCAGCATTTT.

The J gene is TRBJ2-3, the V gene TRBV5-1, with TRBD2 matching 9 bases. The CDR3 totals 15 residues. Per the germline V gene, CDR1 is SGHRS and CDR2 is YFSETQ. V lost 2 bases and J lost 4; bases outside the gene matches: 5. Written as DNA, the CDR3 is TGCGCCAGCAGCTTTAGGGGACTAGCTTCAGATACGCAGTATTTT. Its protein product is CASSFRGLASDTQYF. Based on the CDR3 plus reference TRBV5-1 and TRBJ2-3, the full variable domain is KAGVTQTPRYLIKTRGQQVTLSCSPISGHRSVSWYQQTPGQGLQFLFEYFSETQRNKGNFPGRFSGRQFSNSRSEMNVSTLELGDSALYLCASSFRGLASDTQYFGPGTRLTVL.

The chain is built from TRBV29-1 and TRBJ1-1, with a possible D match to TRBD1 (5 bases). This CDR3 has 12 amino acids. Trimming pared 7 bases from V and 1 base from J, leaving 10 bases between. CDR1 is SQVTM and CDR2 is ANQGSEA in the germline V gene. CDR3: CSASQGNTEAFF. In nucleotides, the CDR3 is TGCAGCGCCTCGCAGGGGAACACTGAAGCTTTCTTT.

The CDR3 nucleotides read TGTGCCAGCAGTTTACCGACAGGAACGGAGACCCAGTACTTC. Amino acid sequence: CASSLPTGTETQYF. This sequence joins TRBV28 and TRBJ2-5, with a tentative D call TRBD1 (6 bases). Per germline, CDR1 MDHEN and CDR2 SYDVKM. The CDR3 runs to 14 residues. V gave up 2 bases and J gave up 5 bases, with 12 bases separating them.

The rearrangement links TRBV18 to TRBJ1-2; TRBD1 matches at 7 bases. Germline lookup yields CDR1 KGHSH and CDR2 LQKENI. J was trimmed by 8 bases and V by 6 bases; bases with no gene match: 9. This CDR3 has 13 amino acids. The chain's CDR3 is CASSEKTGEGYTF. In DNA, the CDR3 is TGTGCCAGCTCCGAAAAAACAGGGGAAGGCTACACCTTC.

The V gene is TRBV9, the J gene TRBJ1-1; D is unclear. CDR3 length equals 13 residues. Germline CDR1 SGDLS, CDR2 YYNGEE. Trimming took 0 bases from V and 7 from J, leaving 10 bases between them. The CDR3 spells CASSVEAWSEAFF. In nucleotides, the CDR3 is TGTGCCAGCAGCGTAGAGGCCTGGAGTGAAGCTTTCTTT.

This sequence joins TRBV9 and TRBJ2-1; the match to TRBD1 covers 7 bases. Germline lookup yields CDR1 SGDLS and CDR2 YYNGEE. This CDR3 spans 16 amino acids. With 4 bases clipped from V and 0 bases from J, the junction kept 7 bases outside the gene matches. The CDR3 DNA is TGTGCCAGCAGCCGACAGGGCTTGAGCTCCTACAATGAGCAGTTCTTC. Its protein product is CASSRQGLSSYNEQFF.

The chain carries TRBV11-2 and TRBJ2-3; no clear D. The CDR3 is made up of 12 amino acids. CDR1 and CDR2 (germline): SGHAT, FQNNGV. Deletions cut 5 bases from V and 4 bases from J, with 7 bases between. The CDR3, as DNA: TGTGCCAGCAGCCGGTTCGCAGATACGCAGTATTTT. It yields the protein CASSRFADTQYF.